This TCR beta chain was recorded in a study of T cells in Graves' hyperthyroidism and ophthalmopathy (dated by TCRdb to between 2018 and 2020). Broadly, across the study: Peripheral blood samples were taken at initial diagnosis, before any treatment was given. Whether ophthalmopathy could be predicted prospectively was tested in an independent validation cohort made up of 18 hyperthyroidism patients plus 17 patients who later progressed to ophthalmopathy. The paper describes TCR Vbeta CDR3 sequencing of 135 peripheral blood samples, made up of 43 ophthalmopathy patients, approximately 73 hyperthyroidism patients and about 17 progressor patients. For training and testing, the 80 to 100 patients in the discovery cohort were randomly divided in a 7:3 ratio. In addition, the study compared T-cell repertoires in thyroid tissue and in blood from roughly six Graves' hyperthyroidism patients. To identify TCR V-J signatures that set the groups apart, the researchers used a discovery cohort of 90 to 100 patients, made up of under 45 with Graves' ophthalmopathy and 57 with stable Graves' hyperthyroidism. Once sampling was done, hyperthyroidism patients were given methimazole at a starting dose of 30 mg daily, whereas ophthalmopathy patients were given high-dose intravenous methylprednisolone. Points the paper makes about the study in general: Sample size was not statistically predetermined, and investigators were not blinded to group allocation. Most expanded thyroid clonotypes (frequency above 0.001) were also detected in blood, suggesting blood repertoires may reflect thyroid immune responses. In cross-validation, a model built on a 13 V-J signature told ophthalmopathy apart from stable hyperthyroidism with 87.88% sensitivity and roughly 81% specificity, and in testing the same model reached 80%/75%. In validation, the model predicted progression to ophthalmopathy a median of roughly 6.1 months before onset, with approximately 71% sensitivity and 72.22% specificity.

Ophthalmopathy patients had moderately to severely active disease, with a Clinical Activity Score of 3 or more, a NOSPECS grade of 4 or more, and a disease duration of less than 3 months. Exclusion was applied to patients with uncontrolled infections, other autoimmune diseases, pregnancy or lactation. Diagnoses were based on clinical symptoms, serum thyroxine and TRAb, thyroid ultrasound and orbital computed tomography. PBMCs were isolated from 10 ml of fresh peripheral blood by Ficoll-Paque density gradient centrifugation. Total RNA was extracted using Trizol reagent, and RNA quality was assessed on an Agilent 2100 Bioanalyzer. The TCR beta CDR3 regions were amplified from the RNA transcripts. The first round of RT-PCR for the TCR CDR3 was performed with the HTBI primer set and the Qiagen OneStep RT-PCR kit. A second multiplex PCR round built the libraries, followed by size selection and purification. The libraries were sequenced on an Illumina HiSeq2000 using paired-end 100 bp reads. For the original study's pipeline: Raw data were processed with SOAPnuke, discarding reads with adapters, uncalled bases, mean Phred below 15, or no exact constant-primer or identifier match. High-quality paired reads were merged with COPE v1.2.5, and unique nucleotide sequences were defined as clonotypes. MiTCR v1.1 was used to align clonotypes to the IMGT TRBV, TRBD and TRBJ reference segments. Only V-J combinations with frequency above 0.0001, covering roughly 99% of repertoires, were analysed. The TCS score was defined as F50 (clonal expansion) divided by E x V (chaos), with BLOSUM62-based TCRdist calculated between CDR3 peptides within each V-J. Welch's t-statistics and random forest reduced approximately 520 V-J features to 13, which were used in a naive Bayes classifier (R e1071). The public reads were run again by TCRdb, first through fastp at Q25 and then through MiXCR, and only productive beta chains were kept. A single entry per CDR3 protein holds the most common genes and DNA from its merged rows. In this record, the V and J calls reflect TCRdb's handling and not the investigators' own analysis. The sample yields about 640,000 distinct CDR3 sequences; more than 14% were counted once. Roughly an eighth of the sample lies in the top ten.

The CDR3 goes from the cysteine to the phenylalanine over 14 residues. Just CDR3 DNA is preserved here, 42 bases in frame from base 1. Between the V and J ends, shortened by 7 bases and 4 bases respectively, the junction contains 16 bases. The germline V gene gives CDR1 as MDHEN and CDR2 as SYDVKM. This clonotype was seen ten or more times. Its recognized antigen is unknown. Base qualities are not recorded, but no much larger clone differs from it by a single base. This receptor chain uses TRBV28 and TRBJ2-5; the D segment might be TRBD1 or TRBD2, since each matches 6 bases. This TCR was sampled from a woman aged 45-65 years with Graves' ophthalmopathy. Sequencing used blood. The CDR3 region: CASTPGGGGETQYF. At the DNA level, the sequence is TGTGCCAGCACCCCGGGTGGAGGGGGAGAGACCCAGTACTTC.